This TCR beta chain was sequenced for a study of shared clonotypes between healthy human individuals. This CDR3 is built from 9 residues. The germline V gene encodes CDR1 LNHNV and CDR2 YYDKDF (reference sequence). The V gene lost 0 bases and the J gene lost 10 bases, with 1 base spanning the gap. Terminally differentiated effector memory CD45RA+ cells were excluded from the naive CD8 cells, which were CD45RO-negative and positively selected for CCR7. Data came from immunoSEQ multiplex PCR; TCRdb stores just in-frame clones and leaves some out. The data show about 2.1 million clones, 90% to 95% seen once.

Sequencing was done on a sample of naive CD8+ T cells from PBMCs. This TCR derives from a man aged 18 to 35 in good health. Some clones in this sample may be carry-over from other donors' samples. This rearrangement joins TRBV15 to TRBJ2-7; D is uncertain. CDR3 sequence reads: CATSRDQYF. The CDR3 DNA sequence: TGTGCCACCAGCAGAGACCAGTACTTC.